This TCR beta chain emerged from a study of radiotherapy plus CTLA-4 blockade in lung cancer. TCRdb's table, derived via immunoSEQ multiplex PCR, lists solely in-frame clones and lacks some. In the table there are about 28,000 clones, 70% to 80% of which are singletons. The germline CDR1 and CDR2 sequences are MGHRA and YSYEKL. The V end lost 7 bases, the J end lost 5 bases, and 18 bases lay between the germline ends. The CDR3 runs 14 residues. This clonotype was obtained from a human donor with non-small cell lung cancer that progressed on radiotherapy plus ipilimumab. This chain connects TRBV4-1 to TRBJ2-7; possibly TRBD1 or TRBD2 for D (5 bases each). The source was peripheral blood, collected from a patient treated with radiotherapy plus ipilimumab. The CDR3 sequence is CASTPGDLTNEQYF. The CDR3 nucleotides read TGCGCCAGCACCCCCGGGGACCTTACCAACGAGCAGTACTTC.